This T cell receptor (beta chain) was sequenced during a study of vaccination and CD4 T cells after COVID-19 (dated by TCRdb to between 2021 and 2023). At the level of the whole study: SARS-CoV-2 positivity had been established in the convalescent patients by nasal swab PCR, and mild disease was recorded in several of these patients and severe disease in one. Six males and four females were included in the convalescent cohort, with two Hispanic individuals, seven Caucasians, two Asians and one multiracial person represented. Two doses of either the Pfizer-BioNTech BNT162b2 vaccine (n=8) or the Moderna mRNA-1273 vaccine (n=2) were administered to participants. Post-COVID blood samples from convalescent patients were collected a median of approximately 93 days after diagnosis, with a range of roughly 35 to 161 days. The time from the second vaccine dose to post-vaccine blood sampling had a median of roughly 79 days and ranged from about 14 to 241 days. In 10 COVID-19 convalescent patients and a handful of infection-naive healthy vaccine recipients, researchers compared the spike-specific CD4+ TCR repertoire from before mRNA vaccination with the repertoire from after. Overall results and qualifications from the work: In convalescent patients, a median 86.3% of post-vaccine SARS-CoV-2-reactive clones were detected only after vaccination, and vaccine-specific priming was suggested by this finding. The number of convalescent patients in the study was relatively small, and the study did not examine early timepoints following natural infection. Although the median number of SARS-CoV-2-reactive clonotypes went up from some 23 after infection to 35 to 40 after vaccination, the increase was not significant. Of the vaccine-specific clones in convalescent patients, 304 of 307, or nearly all, reacted only to SARS-CoV-2 spike and did not cross-react with common cold coronaviruses.

The positive SARS-CoV-2 PCR tests of the convalescent patients were dated from March to December 2020, before the Alpha, Beta and Delta variants emerged in the United States. Ficoll-Paque Plus gradient centrifugation was used to isolate PBMCs from whole blood, and the isolated PBMCs were then either used fresh or cryopreserved at -140C. To prepare the library, PCR was applied. The listed sequencing device is Illumina iSeq 100. The original pipeline was this. Non-productive sequences were filtered out, and CDR3s that did not start with C, did not end with F or W, or were shorter than 7 amino acids were discarded. Similarity between CDR3 sequences was evaluated in R version 3.6.1 using Levenshtein distances (stringdist) and unrooted phylogenetic trees (ape). The public reads were run again by TCRdb, first through fastp at Q25 and then through MiXCR, and only productive beta chains were kept. Each CDR3 protein gets just one entry, which takes the most common genes and DNA from the rows behind it. Clone size and V and J calls follow TCRdb, not the original study. This sample has about 21,000 distinct CDR3 sequences in its table, and under 75% of those were observed once. The top ten clones comprise just under 1% of the sample.

According to the germline V gene, CDR1 reads SGHDT and CDR2 reads YYEEEE. The CDR3 holds 14 amino acids from the cysteine to the phenylalanine. CDR3 DNA only is kept here, 42 bases in frame from base 1. Trimmed from V: 4 bases; trimmed from J: 4 bases; junction bases lacking a gene match: 7. Worth noting for this clonotype: Its antigen remains unidentified. Base qualities are not provided; no much larger clone lies one nucleotide away.

The source was CD4+ T cells from blood, collected before SARS-CoV-2 vaccination. This chain joins TRBV5-6 to TRBJ1-2; TRBD1 lines up with 7 middle nucleotides. The TCR comes from a human donor who had recovered from COVID-19. The CDR3 region: CASSPTGVGYGYTF. The DNA sequence reads TGTGCCAGCAGCCCTACAGGGGTTGGCTATGGCTACACCTTC.